Below are 22 T cell receptor beta chains sequenced from a single sample in a study of blood T cell repertoires in COVID-19. Clones were read by immunoSEQ multiplex PCR, and TCRdb kept only the in-frame ones, dropping some. Altogether about 200,000 clones are present, almost 90% being singletons, with the ten largest covering about 1.7%. The source material was peripheral blood. These receptors originate from a man aged 18 to 35 with active or convalescent COVID-19.

The V call is TRBV12-5, the J call TRBJ1-5; 8 bases match TRBD1. With V trimmed by 3 bases and J by 5 bases, 6 bases remained unmatched. The CDR3 contains 15 residues. The germline V gene encodes CDR1 LGHNT and CDR2 FRNRAP. The CDR3 is CASGFGQGVDQPQHF. In DNA form, the CDR3 reads TGTGCTAGTGGTTTCGGACAGGGAGTTGATCAGCCCCAGCATTTT. The full variable domain, completed using reference TRBV12-5 and TRBJ1-5, is DARVTQTPRHKVTEMGQEVTMRCQPILGHNTVFWYRQTMMQGLELLAYFRNRAPLDDSGMPKDRFSAEMPDATLATLKIQPSEPRDSAVYFCASGFGQGVDQPQHFGDGTRLSIL.

The chain carries TRBV3-1 (or the pseudogene TRBV3-2) and TRBJ1-6; TRBD1 aligns across 9 bases. J was trimmed by 10 bases and V by 4 bases; bases with no gene match: 8. Germline values: CDR1 LGHDT, CDR2 YNNKEL (reference sequence). This CDR3 contains 15 residues. The CDR3: CASSPRDRDGSPLHF. CDR3 sequence (DNA): TGTGCCAGCAGCCCCCGGGACAGGGACGGCTCACCCCTCCACTTT.

The V and J genes are TRBV7-2 and TRBJ2-1, with 11 bases that match TRBD2. This CDR3 has 17 residues. Unmatched junction bases numbered 9, after V lost 4 bases and J lost 4 bases. Germline V lookup: CDR1 SGHTA, CDR2 FQGNSA. Written as DNA, the CDR3 is TGTGCCAGCAGCTCCCCTTTAGCGGGAGGGGGGTACAATGAGCAGTTCTTC. This gives the protein CASSSPLAGGGYNEQFF.

This CDR3 is CASSILTVSNTEAFF. CDR3 sequence (DNA): TGTGCCAGCAGCATTCTGACAGTATCGAACACTGAAGCTTTCTTT. The chain combines TRBV7-9 with TRBJ1-1, with a possible D match to TRBD1 (5 bases). CDR3 length: 15 residues. Germline loops: CDR1 SEHNR, CDR2 FQNEAQ (reference sequence). Trimming stripped 5 bases from V and 1 base from J, with 14 bases between.

The sample holds one count of this clone. V usage is TRBV9 and J usage is TRBJ1-2, with D hard to call. The V gene lost 0 bases and the J gene lost 4 bases, with 7 bases spanning the gap. This CDR3 is built from 13 residues. Germline values: CDR1 SGDLS, CDR2 YYNGEE. CDR3 nucleotide sequence: TGTGCCAGCAGCGTAGAAGAGCGCTATGGCTACACCTTC. It codes for CASSVEERYGYTF.

The chain joins TRBV7-9 to TRBJ2-7, with 8 nucleotides matching TRBD1. The CDR3 consists of 15 residues. J gave up 2 bases and V 5 bases, and 8 bases lay outside the gene matches. Germline CDR1 reads SEHNR; CDR2 reads FQNEAQ (reference sequence). CDR3 nucleotide sequence: TGTGCCAGCAGCCGGACTACGGGACAGGCCTACGAGCAGTACTTC. It translates to CASSRTTGQAYEQYF.

V is TRBV5-4 and J is TRBJ2-3; D gene ambiguous. The CDR3 loop spans 13 amino acids. Germline lookup yields CDR1 SGHNT and CDR2 YYREEE (reference sequence). With 4 bases removed from V and 0 bases from J, the gap between germline ends came to 6 bases. CDR3 protein: CASSATSTDTQYF. The CDR3 nucleotides are TGTGCCAGCAGCGCAACTAGCACAGATACGCAGTATTTT.

V gene TRBV29-1 combines with J gene TRBJ1-3, with D unclear. The germline V gene has CDR1 SQVTM and CDR2 ANQGSEA. This CDR3 has 11 amino acids. V was pared by 6 bases and J by 0 bases, with 3 bases between. DNA of the CDR3: TGCAGCGTCGGCTCTGGAAACACCATATATTTT. Its translation is CSVGSGNTIYF.

This clone was detected only once. V gene TRBV18 combines with J gene TRBJ1-2; unclear D gene. Germline V gives CDR1 KGHSH, CDR2 LQKENI. Trimming left V 3 bases short and J 0 bases short, with 11 bases between. CDR3 length: 15 amino acids. The CDR3 DNA reads as TGTGCCAGCTCACCCGTCGGGTTGTCTAACTATGGCTACACCTTC. Residues: CASSPVGLSNYGYTF.

The table lists this clone with a count of one. The genes are TRBV3-1 (or the pseudogene TRBV3-2) and TRBJ1-1, with a tentative D call TRBD1 (6 bases). This CDR3 region has 14 residues. Trimming took 1 base from V and 6 from J, leaving 12 bases between them. Germline V gene sequence: CDR1 LGHDT, CDR2 YNNKEL (reference sequence). This CDR3 reads CASSQVQGPAEAFF. As DNA, the CDR3 is TGTGCCAGCAGCCAAGTACAGGGCCCCGCTGAAGCTTTCTTT.

This chain links TRBV18 with TRBJ1-2; 9 nucleotides agree with TRBD1. The CDR3 extends over 15 amino acids. V gave up 4 bases and J gave up 6 bases; unmatched junction bases: 9. Germline CDR1 and CDR2: KGHSH and LQKENI. CDR3 in amino acids: CASSRTGGAPDGYTF. CDR3 DNA: TGTGCCAGCTCACGCACAGGGGGCGCTCCGGATGGCTACACCTTC.

This clone showed up just a few times. The chain links TRBV13 to TRBJ1-1; maybe TRBD1 (6 bases). V lost 5 bases, J lost 3 bases, and 13 bases lay in between. This CDR3 region has 14 residues. CDR1 and CDR2 from the germline V gene are PRHDT and FYEKMQ (reference sequence). CDR3 nucleotides: TGTGCCAGCAGCCCTGGACAGCCGTACACTGAAGCTTTCTTT. Its protein is CASSPGQPYTEAFF.

V usage is TRBV20-1 and J usage is TRBJ2-5; weak D call: TRBD2 (6 bases). The ends were cut back, 3 bases at V and 2 bases at J, with 13 bases in the middle. This CDR3 is 14 amino acids long. The V gene's germline CDR1 is DFQATT and CDR2 SNEGSKA (reference sequence). The CDR3 spells CSASFGSGQETQYF. CDR3 nucleotide sequence: TGCAGTGCTAGTTTTGGTAGCGGACAAGAGACCCAGTACTTC.

J is TRBJ1-1 and V is TRBV7-2, with D hard to call. In germline, CDR1 is SGHTA, CDR2 FQGNSA. Trimming removed 5 bases from V and 3 bases from J, with 13 bases in between. The CDR3 has 14 amino acids. CDR3 DNA: TGTGCCAGCAGCAGAGGTCCCTCCGACACTGAAGCTTTCTTT. This sequence encodes CASSRGPSDTEAFF.

There are a few counts of this clone. This sequence joins TRBV11-2 and TRBJ2-1; D is perhaps TRBD1 (6 bases). With 4 bases removed from V and 0 bases from J, the gap between germline ends came to 19 bases. Germline CDR1 reads SGHAT; CDR2 reads FQNNGV. This CDR3 is built from 18 residues. The chain's CDR3 is CASSSRGQSTSSYNEQFF. As DNA, the CDR3 is TGTGCCAGCAGCTCCCGTGGACAGTCCACTAGCTCCTACAATGAGCAGTTCTTC.

This sequence joins TRBV5-1 and TRBJ1-2; no clear D. The CDR3 is made up of 14 amino acids. Trimming cost V 0 bases and J 0 bases, with 6 bases left between them. Germline V gene lookup returns CDR1 SGHRS and CDR2 YFSETQ. This chain's CDR3 is CASSLDGANYGYTF. CDR3 in DNA: TGCGCCAGCAGCTTGGACGGAGCTAACTATGGCTACACCTTC.

The V and J genes are TRBV29-1 and TRBJ2-2; 10 bases are shared with TRBD2. Trimming took 5 bases from V and 4 from J; bases not matched to a gene: 4. Germline CDR1 SQVTM, CDR2 ANQGSEA. The CDR3 runs 14 residues. This CDR3 reads CSVSLAGGTGELFF. The CDR3 DNA reads as TGCAGCGTTAGTTTAGCGGGAGGCACCGGGGAGCTGTTTTTT.

This clone was picked up a small number of times. The V and J genes are TRBV19 and TRBJ1-5; the match to TRBD1 covers 9 bases. Germline V gene lookup returns CDR1 LNHDA and CDR2 SQIVND (reference sequence). The CDR3 is made up of 14 amino acids. V was clipped by 1 base and J by 10 bases; unmatched bases: 5. The CDR3 loop reads CASSIGPTGGPQHF. The CDR3 DNA reads as TGTGCCAGTAGTATAGGGCCGACAGGGGGACCCCAGCATTTT.

CDR3 sequence (DNA): TGTGCCAGCTCACCGGGGAGATACGAGCAGTACTTC. Its translation: CASSPGRYEQYF. The genes are TRBV18 and TRBJ2-7; possibly TRBD2 for D (5 bases). Per germline, CDR1 KGHSH and CDR2 LQKENI. This CDR3 comprises 12 residues. V shed 3 bases and J shed 4 bases, with 7 bases lying between them.

The chain couples TRBV5-1 to TRBJ2-5; 10 nucleotides line up with TRBD2. The CDR3 extends over 16 amino acids. Trimming removed 0 bases from V and 2 bases from J; junction bases left unmatched: 4. CDR1 is SGHRS and CDR2 is YFSETQ in the germline V gene. As DNA, the CDR3 is TGCGCCAGCAGCTTGGCAGTTAGCGGGGGGCAAGAGACCCAGTACTTC. Residues: CASSLAVSGGQETQYF.

The chain has TRBV30 and TRBJ1-2, with TRBD1 as a possible D gene (5 bases). The germline CDR1 and CDR2 sequences are GTSNPN and SVGIG (reference sequence). V gave up 0 bases and J gave up 4 bases, with 9 bases separating them. The CDR3 is made up of 13 amino acids. CDR3 sequence (DNA): TGTGCCTGGAGTGTACTTACAGGCTATGGCTACACCTTC. Residues: CAWSVLTGYGYTF.

This chain uses TRBV5-1 with TRBJ2-7; D gene uncertain. V gave up 0 bases and J gave up 2 bases, with 3 bases separating them. The CDR3 has 12 amino acids. Germline CDR1 reads SGHRS; CDR2 reads YFSETQ. The CDR3 DNA reads as TGCGCCAGCAGCTTGGACACCTACGAGCAGTACTTC. Its protein is CASSLDTYEQYF.